The clone carrying this T cell receptor (beta chain) was observed at least ten times. Trimming removed 0 bases from V and 9 bases from J, with 11 bases in between. Germline CDR1 reads MNHEY; CDR2 reads SMNVEV (reference sequence). The CDR3 is made up of 13 amino acids. These data come from a study of Graves' ophthalmopathy and Graves' hyperthyroidism. The authors amplified TCR beta CDR3 regions, and they did so from RNA transcripts for repertoire sequencing. HTBI-primed RT-PCR formed the first round, and a multiplex PCR formed the second. MiXCR, applied by TCRdb to the multiplex PCR reads, yields one record per CDR3 protein. The sample yields under 400,000 distinct CDR3 sequences, under 20% seen once.

The receptor comes from an adult man with Graves' ophthalmopathy. The source material was peripheral blood. J is TRBJ1-1 and V is TRBV27; D remains unclear. The CDR3 is CASSLSPTLQAFF. The CDR3 nucleotides read TGTGCCAGCAGTTTATCCCCGACTCTCCAAGCTTTCTTT.